This T cell receptor (beta chain) was recovered during a study of beta chain features in type 1 diabetes. Study-wide points: The study found moderately but significantly shorter TCRB CDR3s in all four CD4+ subsets of Type 1 diabetes patients.

The isolated RNA, all of it, was reverse transcribed, so expressed TCRB transcripts were what got sequenced. Sequenced by immunoSEQ multiplex PCR; TCRdb stores in-frame clones only, minus some. The data hold over 300,000 clones, with 9.3% observed a single time. The CDR3 sequence is 15 residues long. Germline V lookup: CDR1 WNHNN, CDR2 SYGVQD (reference sequence). The junction had 8 bases not matched to a gene; V was cut back by 4 bases and J by 5 bases. With regard to this clone: Its antigen is still unknown.

The receptor was isolated from a man aged 25 to 45 with type 1 diabetes. The source material was central memory CD4+ T cells from blood. The chain is built from TRBV10-1 and TRBJ2-3, with 8 bases aligning to TRBD1. The CDR3 sequence is CASSVGQGLIDTQYF. In DNA form, the CDR3 reads TGCGCCAGCAGTGTCGGACAGGGCTTAATAGATACGCAGTATTTT.